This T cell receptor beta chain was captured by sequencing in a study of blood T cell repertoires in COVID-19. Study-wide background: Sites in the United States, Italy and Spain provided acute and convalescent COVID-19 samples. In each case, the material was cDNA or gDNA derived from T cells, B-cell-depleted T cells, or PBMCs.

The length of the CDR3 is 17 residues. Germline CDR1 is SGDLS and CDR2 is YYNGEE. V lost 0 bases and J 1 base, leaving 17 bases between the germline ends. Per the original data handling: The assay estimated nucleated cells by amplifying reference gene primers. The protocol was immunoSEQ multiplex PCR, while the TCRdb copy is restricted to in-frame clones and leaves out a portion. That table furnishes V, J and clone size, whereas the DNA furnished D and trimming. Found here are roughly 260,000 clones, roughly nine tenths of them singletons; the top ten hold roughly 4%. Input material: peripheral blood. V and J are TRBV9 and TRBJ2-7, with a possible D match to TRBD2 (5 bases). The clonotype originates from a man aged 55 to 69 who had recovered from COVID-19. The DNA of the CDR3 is TGTGCCAGCAGCGTAGGATTGCGGACTGACGTATCCTACGAGCAGTACTTC. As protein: CASSVGLRTDVSYEQYF.